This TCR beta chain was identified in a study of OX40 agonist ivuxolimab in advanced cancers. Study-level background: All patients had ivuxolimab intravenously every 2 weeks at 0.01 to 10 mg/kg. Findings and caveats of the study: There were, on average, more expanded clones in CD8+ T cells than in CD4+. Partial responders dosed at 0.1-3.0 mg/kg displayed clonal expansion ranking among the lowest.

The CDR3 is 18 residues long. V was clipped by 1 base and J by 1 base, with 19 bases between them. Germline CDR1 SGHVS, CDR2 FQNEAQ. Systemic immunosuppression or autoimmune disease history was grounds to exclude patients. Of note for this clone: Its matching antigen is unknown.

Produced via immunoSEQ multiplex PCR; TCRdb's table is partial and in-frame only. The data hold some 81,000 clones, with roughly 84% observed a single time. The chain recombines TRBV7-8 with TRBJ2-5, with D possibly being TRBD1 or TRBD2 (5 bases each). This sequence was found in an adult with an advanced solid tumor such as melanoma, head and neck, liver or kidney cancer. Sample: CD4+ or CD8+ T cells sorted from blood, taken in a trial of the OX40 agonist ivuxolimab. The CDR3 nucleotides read TGTGCCAGCAGCTTAGGCAGGCTGGGGCGGGCGGGCCAAGAGACCCAGTACTTC. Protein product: CASSLGRLGRAGQETQYF.